This T cell receptor beta chain was observed in a study of technical replicates of blood from a few donors. J lost 3 bases, V lost 3 bases, and 4 bases had no gene match. Per germline, CDR1 SGHRS and CDR2 YFSETQ. This CDR3 region has 14 residues. Clones were read by immunoSEQ multiplex PCR, and TCRdb kept only the in-frame ones, dropping some. The data show about 83,000 clones, about 96% seen once. Material: T cells isolated from PBMCs. The genes are TRBV5-1 and TRBJ2-3; 7 bases line up with TRBD2. The clonotype comes from a human donor in good health. The DNA of the CDR3 is TGCGCCAGCAGCTACGGGACTACTACAGATACGCAGTATTTT. Amino acid sequence: CASSYGTTTDTQYF.